What follows are 21 T cell receptor beta chains derived from one specimen sequenced in a study of cytomegalovirus exposure and HLA in healthy donors. Clones were read by immunoSEQ multiplex PCR, and TCRdb kept only the in-frame ones, dropping some. The table shows some 290,000 clones, with approximately 85% occurring only once. The sequenced material came from PBMCs. The origin of the receptors is a man aged 30 to 39 in good health and CMV-seronegative.

The rearrangement links TRBV6-5 to TRBJ1-6; 7 nucleotides match TRBD1. Germline V CDR1 and CDR2: MNHEY, SVGAGI. The CDR3 extends over 16 amino acids. V lost 1 base and J lost 10; bases outside the gene matches: 10. CDR3 in amino acids: CASSYLRTGSRSPLHF. The DNA for the CDR3 is TGTGCCAGCAGTTACTTGAGGACAGGTTCTAGATCACCCCTCCACTTT.

The rearrangement uses TRBV19 and TRBJ1-5; no clear D gene. V lost 1 base to trimming and J lost 3 bases, with 10 bases between them. Germline CDR1 and CDR2: LNHDA and SQIVND (reference sequence). This CDR3 contains 15 residues. Here the CDR3 reads CASSIAGRTNQPQHF. DNA of the CDR3: TGTGCCAGTAGTATAGCGGGGAGAACCAATCAGCCCCAGCATTTT. The entire variable domain, with the rest obtained from reference TRBV19 and TRBJ1-5, is as follows: DGGITQSPKYLFRKEGQNVTLSCEQNLNHDAMYWYRQDPGQGLRLIYYSQIVNDFQKGDIAEGYSVSREKKESFPLTVTSAQKNPTAFYLCASSIAGRTNQPQHFGDGTRLSIL.

V and J are TRBV11-3 and TRBJ2-3, with a possible D match to TRBD1 (5 bases). Germline V CDR1 and CDR2: SGHNT, YENEEA. The V gene lost 2 bases and the J gene lost 2 bases, with 11 bases spanning the gap. The CDR3 covers 15 residues. CDR3 loop: CASSLLDGHTDTQYF. The CDR3 region has the DNA TGTGCCAGCAGCTTATTGGACGGACACACAGATACGCAGTATTTT.

The rearrangement joins TRBV19 to TRBJ2-2, with 14 bases lining up with TRBD2. This CDR3 is 16 amino acids long. From germline, CDR1 is LNHDA and CDR2 SQIVND (reference sequence). J was trimmed by 6 bases and V by 5 bases; bases with no gene match: 5. DNA of the CDR3: TGTGCCAGTAGTTTTTGGACTAGCGGGGGGCCCGGGGAGCTGTTTTTT. It specifies CASSFWTSGGPGELFF.

As DNA, the CDR3 is TGCAGCGCTCGACAGGTCCAAGAGACCCAGTACTTC. Protein: CSARQVQETQYF. The rearrangement uses TRBV29-1 and TRBJ2-5, with D possibly matching TRBD1 (6 bases). The V end was cut by 7 bases, the J end by 1 base, with 10 bases between. The CDR3 covers 12 residues. Germline CDR1 and CDR2: SQVTM and ANQGSEA.

This clone has more than one count but fewer than ten. The chain couples TRBV28 to TRBJ1-6; a weak D match, TRBD1 (6 bases). This CDR3 is 16 amino acids long. The V gene's germline CDR1 is MDHEN and CDR2 SYDVKM. The V end lost 6 bases, the J end lost 0 bases, and 12 bases lay between the germline ends. CDR3 in DNA: TGTGCCAGCAGACCTGGACAGACCTCCTATAATTCACCCCTCCACTTT. This sequence encodes CASRPGQTSYNSPLHF.

The chain employs TRBV6-5 and TRBJ2-2; TRBD1 is a possible D gene (6 bases). Trimming left V 7 bases short and J 4 bases short, with 16 bases between. Germline V gives CDR1 MNHEY, CDR2 SVGAGI. The CDR3 contains 15 residues. The CDR3, as DNA: TGTGCCAGCACCCCCCAGGGGCAGGGCACCGGGGAGCTGTTTTTT. Translating it yields CASTPQGQGTGELFF.

Only a few counts were recorded for this clone. The chain joins TRBV2 to TRBJ1-1, with D possibly TRBD1 on 6 matching bases. There are 14 residues in the CDR3. Germline-derived CDR1 and CDR2 are SNHLY and FYNNEI. Deletions cut 4 bases from V and 5 bases from J, with 14 bases between. CDR3 nucleotides: TGTGCCAGCAGTGTACAGGGTCAGAGGACTGAAGCTTTCTTT. Translated: CASSVQGQRTEAFF. The whole variable domain, filled in from reference TRBV2 and TRBJ1-1, reads EPEVTQTPSHQVTQMGQEVILRCVPISNHLYFYWYRQILGQKVEFLVSFYNNEISEKSEIFDDQFSVERPDGSNFTLKIRSTKLEDSAMYFCASSVQGQRTEAFFGQGTRLTVV.

Of note for this clone: Other DNA sequences in the same sample also yield this CDR3. The chain links TRBV7-7 to TRBJ2-5; weak D call: TRBD1 (5 bases). CDR3 length: 14 residues. CDR1 and CDR2 (germline): SSHAT, FNYEAQ (reference sequence). V lost 2 bases to trimming and J lost 1 base, with 8 bases between them. CDR3 sequence reads: CASSLSGFQETQYF. The CDR3 region has the DNA TGTGCCAGCAGCTTATCAGGGTTCCAAGAGACCCAGTACTTC.

V gene TRBV15 combines with J gene TRBJ2-7; 7 bases line up with TRBD1. After removal of 4 bases from V and 2 bases from J, the junction contained 8 bases not matched to a gene. CDR1 LNHNV and CDR2 YYDKDF come from the germline V gene (reference sequence). The CDR3 runs to 15 residues. The CDR3 DNA reads TGTGCCACCAGCAAACAACGGGACAGTACCTACGAGCAGTACTTC. This codes for CATSKQRDSTYEQYF.

The chain employs TRBV2 and TRBJ1-1; a possible D gene is TRBD1 (5 bases). Between the trimmed V and J ends, which lost 6 bases and 4 bases, there was a span of 9 bases. The CDR3 totals 12 residues. Germline CDR1 and CDR2: SNHLY and FYNNEI. CDR3 sequence: CASRGEVTEAFF. CDR3 bases: TGTGCCAGCAGGGGGGAGGTCACTGAAGCTTTCTTT.

This rearrangement joins TRBV4-3 to TRBJ1-1, with 8 nucleotides matching TRBD1. Germline V gene lookup returns CDR1 LGHNA and CDR2 YSLEER. With 3 bases clipped from V and 1 base from J, the junction kept 7 bases outside the gene matches. CDR3 length: 16 residues. The CDR3 DNA is TGCGCCAGCAGCCAGGAACCAGACAGGGGGAACACTGAAGCTTTCTTT. It encodes CASSQEPDRGNTEAFF.

This clone was observed a few times. CDR3 coding DNA: TGTGCCAGCAGACCGACAGGGACCGCCTACGAGCAGTACTTC. Protein product: CASRPTGTAYEQYF. This chain uses TRBV28 with TRBJ2-7; TRBD1 matches 7 bases. Germline CDR1 is MDHEN and CDR2 is SYDVKM. J was trimmed by 2 bases and V by 6 bases; bases with no gene match: 7. The CDR3 contains 14 residues. The entire variable domain, with the rest obtained from reference TRBV28 and TRBJ2-7, is as follows: DVKVTQSSRYLVKRTGEKVFLECVQDMDHENMFWYRQDPGLGLRLIYFSYDVKMKEKGDIPEGYSVSREKKERFSLILESASTNQTSMYLCASRPTGTAYEQYFGPGTRLTVT.

V and J are TRBV9 and TRBJ2-3; TRBD2 matches at 8 bases. Germline-derived CDR1 and CDR2 are SGDLS and YYNGEE. V lost 4 bases, J lost 2 bases, and 12 bases stayed unmatched. This CDR3 spans 17 amino acids. This CDR3 is CASSSRQSGGPTDTQYF. CDR3 bases: TGTGCCAGCAGCTCCAGACAGTCGGGGGGGCCCACAGATACGCAGTATTTT. The variable domain in full, completed from reference TRBV9 and TRBJ2-3, reads DSGVTQTPKHLITATGQRVTLRCSPRSGDLSVYWYQQSLDQGLQFLIQYYNGEERAKGNILERFSAQQFPDLHSELNLSSLELGDSALYFCASSSRQSGGPTDTQYFGPGTRLTVL.

The chain recombines TRBV4-3 with TRBJ1-4, with D uncertain. Trimming shortened V by 1 base and J by 8 bases, and 5 bases separated the two germline ends. The CDR3 is 12 amino acids. The germline CDR1 and CDR2 sequences are LGHNA and YSLEER. DNA for the CDR3: TGCGCCAGCAGCCAAGGCGGCGAAAAACTGTTTTTT. The encoded protein is CASSQGGEKLFF.

This chain links TRBV5-8 with TRBJ1-3, with D hard to call. This CDR3 comprises 13 residues. Trimming stripped 1 base from V and 3 bases from J, with 5 bases between. Germline CDR1 and CDR2: SGHTS and YDEGEE. The DNA for the CDR3 is TGTGCCAGCAGCTTGCCCGGTGGAAACACCATATATTTT. Its protein is CASSLPGGNTIYF. The variable domain in full, completed from reference TRBV5-8 and TRBJ1-3, reads EAGVTQSPTHLIKTRGQQATLRCSPISGHTSVYWYQQALGLGLQFLLWYDEGEERNRGNFPPRFSGRQFPNYSSELNVNALELEDSALYLCASSLPGGNTIYFGEGSWLTVV.

The chain uses TRBV5-1 and TRBJ2-5; 8 bases align to TRBD1. The germline V gene encodes CDR1 SGHRS and CDR2 YFSETQ. The CDR3 extends over 14 amino acids. V lost 0 bases to trimming and J lost 3 bases; unmatched junction nucleotides: 1. The CDR3 protein is CASSLETGEETQYF. The CDR3 DNA sequence: TGCGCCAGCAGCTTGGAGACAGGGGAAGAGACCCAGTACTTC.

The chain uses TRBV6-5 and TRBJ1-2; the D is unclear. The CDR3 contains 12 residues. CDR1 is MNHEY, CDR2 SVGAGI, per germline. The CDR3 protein is CSDRGYNYGYTF. The DNA for the CDR3 is TGTTCGGACCGAGGGTATAACTATGGCTACACCTTC.

The genes are TRBV6-5 and TRBJ1-2, with 9 bases identical to TRBD1. With V trimmed by 5 bases and J by 4 bases, 8 bases remained unmatched. The CDR3 totals 15 residues. The V gene's germline CDR1 is MNHEY and CDR2 SVGAGI. The CDR3 spells CASSQNRGRSYGYTF. CDR3 sequence (DNA): TGTGCCAGCAGTCAAAACAGGGGGCGAAGCTATGGCTACACCTTC.

J is TRBJ2-4 and V is TRBV7-9; 15 nucleotides align to TRBD2. Germline lookup yields CDR1 SEHNR and CDR2 FQNEAQ (reference sequence). V was pared by 5 bases and J by 1 base, with 9 bases of the junction left unmatched. CDR3 length: 19 residues. The CDR3 nucleotides are TGTGCCAGCAGCGCGGGACTAGCGGGGGGAGGGCGTGCCAAAAACATTCAGTACTTC. This translates into CASSAGLAGGGRAKNIQYF.

This chain uses TRBV2 with TRBJ2-1; D ambiguous. Germline V gene lookup returns CDR1 SNHLY and CDR2 FYNNEI. Trimming pared 4 bases from V and 9 bases from J, leaving 13 bases between. The length of the CDR3 is 13 residues. Here the CDR3 DNA reads TGTGCCAGCAGTGGGCCAGTTGGCTTTGAGCAGTTCTTC. This encodes CASSGPVGFEQFF.